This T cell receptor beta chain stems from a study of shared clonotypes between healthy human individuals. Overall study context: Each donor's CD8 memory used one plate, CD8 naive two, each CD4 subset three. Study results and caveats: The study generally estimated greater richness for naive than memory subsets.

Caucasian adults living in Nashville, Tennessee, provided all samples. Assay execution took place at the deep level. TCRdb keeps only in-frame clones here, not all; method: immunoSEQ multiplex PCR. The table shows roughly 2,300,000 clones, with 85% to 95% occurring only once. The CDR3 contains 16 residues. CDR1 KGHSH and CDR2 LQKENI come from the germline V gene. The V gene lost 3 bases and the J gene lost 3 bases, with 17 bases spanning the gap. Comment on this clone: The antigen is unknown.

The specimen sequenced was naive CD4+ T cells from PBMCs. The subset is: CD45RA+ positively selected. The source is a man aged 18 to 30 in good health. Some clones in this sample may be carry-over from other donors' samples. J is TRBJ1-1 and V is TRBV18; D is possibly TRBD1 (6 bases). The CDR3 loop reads CASSPRGGPGDTEAFF. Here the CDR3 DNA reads TGTGCCAGCTCACCTCGGGGGGGGCCTGGGGACACTGAAGCTTTCTTT.